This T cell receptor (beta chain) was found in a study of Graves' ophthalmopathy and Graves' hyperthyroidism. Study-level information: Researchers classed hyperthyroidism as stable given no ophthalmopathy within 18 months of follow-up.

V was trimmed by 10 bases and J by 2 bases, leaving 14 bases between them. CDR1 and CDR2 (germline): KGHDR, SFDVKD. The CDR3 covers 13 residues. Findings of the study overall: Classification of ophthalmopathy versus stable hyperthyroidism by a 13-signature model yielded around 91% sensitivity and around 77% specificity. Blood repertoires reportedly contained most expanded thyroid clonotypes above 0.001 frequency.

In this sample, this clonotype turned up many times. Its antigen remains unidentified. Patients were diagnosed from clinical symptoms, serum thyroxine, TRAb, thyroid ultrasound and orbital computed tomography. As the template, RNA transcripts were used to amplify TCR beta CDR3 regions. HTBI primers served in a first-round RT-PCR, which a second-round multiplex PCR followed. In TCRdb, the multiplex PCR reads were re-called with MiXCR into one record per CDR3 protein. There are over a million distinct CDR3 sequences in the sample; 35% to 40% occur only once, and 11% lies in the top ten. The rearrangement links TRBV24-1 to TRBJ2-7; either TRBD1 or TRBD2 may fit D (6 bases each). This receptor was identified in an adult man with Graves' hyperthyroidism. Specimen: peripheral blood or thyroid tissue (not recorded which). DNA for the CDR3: TGTGCCACACAAGACAGGACTACCTACGAGCAGTACTTC. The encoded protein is CATQDRTTYEQYF.